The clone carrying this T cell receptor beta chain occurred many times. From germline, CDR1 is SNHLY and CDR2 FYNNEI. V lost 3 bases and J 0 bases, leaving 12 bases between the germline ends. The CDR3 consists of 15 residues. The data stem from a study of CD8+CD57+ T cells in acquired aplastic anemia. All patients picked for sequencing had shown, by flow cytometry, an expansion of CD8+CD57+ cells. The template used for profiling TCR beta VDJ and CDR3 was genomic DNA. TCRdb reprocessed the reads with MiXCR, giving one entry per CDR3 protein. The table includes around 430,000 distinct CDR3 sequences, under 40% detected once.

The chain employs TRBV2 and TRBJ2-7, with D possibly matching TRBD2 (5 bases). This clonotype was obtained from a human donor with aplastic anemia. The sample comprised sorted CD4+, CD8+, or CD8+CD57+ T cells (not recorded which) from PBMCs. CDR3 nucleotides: TGTGCCAGCAGTGAGGGTCGGACTGACTCCTACGAGCAGTACTTC. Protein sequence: CASSEGRTDSYEQYF.